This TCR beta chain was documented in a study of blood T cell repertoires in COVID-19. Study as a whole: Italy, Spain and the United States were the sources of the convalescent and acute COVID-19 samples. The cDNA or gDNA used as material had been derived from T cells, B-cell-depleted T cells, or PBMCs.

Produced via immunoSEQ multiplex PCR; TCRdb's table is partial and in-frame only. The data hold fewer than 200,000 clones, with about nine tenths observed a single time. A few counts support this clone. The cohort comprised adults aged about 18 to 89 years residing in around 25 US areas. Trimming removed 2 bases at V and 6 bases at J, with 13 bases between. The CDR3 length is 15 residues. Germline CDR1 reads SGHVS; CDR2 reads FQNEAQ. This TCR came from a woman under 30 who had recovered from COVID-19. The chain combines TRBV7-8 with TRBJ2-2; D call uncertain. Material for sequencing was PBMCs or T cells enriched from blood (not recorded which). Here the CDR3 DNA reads TGTGCCAGCAGCTTATTTCTCGCACTCGCCGGGGAGCTGTTTTTT. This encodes CASSLFLALAGELFF.